This TCR beta chain emerged from a study of blood T cells in healthy people across ages. This clonotype is a singleton in its sample. Its antigen is unidentified. The CDR3 extends over 11 amino acids. V shed 4 bases and J shed 9 bases, with 7 bases lying between them. CDR1 and CDR2 from the germline V gene are MGHRA and YSYEKL. Next came a second PCR, run for roughly 6 to 11 cycles, which used a sample-barcoded 5' primer along with a J-beta primer mix. TCRdb independently ran MiXCR on the 5' RACE reads; one entry per CDR3 protein. The sample consists of hundreds of thousands of distinct CDR3 sequences, 58% of them appearing once. Study-wide findings and caveats: Conclusively comparing naive with antigen-experienced cells was impossible with unsorted PBMCs.

Sequenced material: blood. The origin of this receptor is a man aged 30 to 45 in good health. The chain joins TRBV4-1 to TRBJ2-1; a possible D gene is TRBD2 (5 bases). CDR3 sequence reads: CASSRGFEQFF. Here the CDR3 DNA reads TGCGCCAGCAGCCGCGGGTTTGAGCAGTTCTTC.